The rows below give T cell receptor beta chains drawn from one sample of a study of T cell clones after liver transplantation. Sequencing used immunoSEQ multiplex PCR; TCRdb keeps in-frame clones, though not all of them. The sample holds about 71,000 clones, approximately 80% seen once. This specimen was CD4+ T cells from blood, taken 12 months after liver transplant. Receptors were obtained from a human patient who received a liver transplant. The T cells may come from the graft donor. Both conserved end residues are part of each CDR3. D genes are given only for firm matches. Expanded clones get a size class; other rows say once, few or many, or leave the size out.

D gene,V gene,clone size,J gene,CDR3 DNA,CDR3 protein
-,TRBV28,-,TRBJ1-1,TGTGCCAGCAACCCCGGCGGGGCCAGGGCTTACACTGAAGCTTTCTTT,CASNPGGARAYTEAFF
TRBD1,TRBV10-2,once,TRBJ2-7,TGCGCCAGCAGTGCATTGGGACAGGGGACCGAGCAGTACTTC,CASSALGQGTEQYF
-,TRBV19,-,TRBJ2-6,TGTGCCAGTAGTGGGACGGCGGCCAACGTCCTGACTTTC,CASSGTAANVLTF
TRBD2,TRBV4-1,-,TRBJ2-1,TGCGCCAGCAGCCAAGTATGGCTAGCGGAGAACAATGAGCAGTTCTTC,CASSQVWLAENNEQFF
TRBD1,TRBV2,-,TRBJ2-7,TGTGCCAGCAGCGCCGACTTGACAGGGCACTACGAGCAGTACTTC,CASSADLTGHYEQYF
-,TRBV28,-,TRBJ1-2,TGTGCCAGCAGTGCCCACGAATACTATGGCTACACCTTC,CASSAHEYYGYTF
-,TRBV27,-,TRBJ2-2,TGTGCCAGCCACTCCGGCAGAATCGGGGAGCTGTTTTTT,CASHSGRIGELFF
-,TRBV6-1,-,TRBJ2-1,TGTGCCAGCAGTGATAACCGGGACAACTCGGGGTACAATGAGCAGTTCTTC,CASSDNRDNSGYNEQFF
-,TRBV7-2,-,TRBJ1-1,TGTGCCAGCAGCTTCGAAGGCGTCCCGGGCACTGAAGCTTTCTTT,CASSFEGVPGTEAFF
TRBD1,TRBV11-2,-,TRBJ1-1,TGTGCCAGCGGTCGACAGGGTTGGAACACTGAAGCTTTCTTT,CASGRQGWNTEAFF
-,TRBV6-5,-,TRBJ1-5,TGTGCCAGCAGTTACTCGAAGATTCAGCCCCAGCATTTT,CASSYSKIQPQHF
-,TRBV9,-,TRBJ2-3,TGTGCCAGCAGCGTAGCGGGGACAGATACGCAGTATTTT,CASSVAGTDTQYF
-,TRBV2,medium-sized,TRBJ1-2,TGTGCCAGCAGTGACGCAGGGGCGGGCGGCTACACCTTC,CASSDAGAGGYTF
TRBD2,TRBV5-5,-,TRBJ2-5,TGTGCCAGCAGCTTACTAGCGGGAGTTGCCCCGATACAAGAGACCCAGTACTTC,CASSLLAGVAPIQETQYF
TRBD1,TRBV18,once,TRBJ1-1,TGTGCCAGCTCACCACCGTCAAGACAGGGGAGAAACTCTGAAGCTTTCTTT,CASSPPSRQGRNSEAFF
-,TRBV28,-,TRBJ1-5,TGTGCCAGCAGTTTCGTCCTTGCTAGCAATCAGCCCCAGCATTTT,CASSFVLASNQPQHF
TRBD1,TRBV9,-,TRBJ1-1,TGTGCCAGCAGCTCCCTGACAGGGGGGAACACTGAAGCTTTCTTT,CASSSLTGGNTEAFF
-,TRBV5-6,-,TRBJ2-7,TGTGCCAGCAGCCCCCAACAGGCCTACGAGCAGTACTTC,CASSPQQAYEQYF
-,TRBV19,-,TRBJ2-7,TGTGCCAGTCGAGTCGGGTCCCGAAGGGGGGAGCAGTACTTC,CASRVGSRRGEQYF